Following are 7 T cell receptor beta chains from one sample sequenced in a study of cytomegalovirus exposure and HLA in healthy donors. 13 Jbeta primers and 60 Vbeta primers were used for the PCR. TCRdb's table, derived via immunoSEQ multiplex PCR, lists solely in-frame clones and lacks some. Here the sample spans over 250,000 clones, just over 70% being singletons. Sequencing was carried out using PBMCs. These receptor sequences come from a female donor in good health and CMV-seronegative.

The chain couples TRBV9 to TRBJ1-1; TRBD1 matches 10 bases. The V gene's germline CDR1 is SGDLS and CDR2 YYNGEE. CDR3 length: 15 amino acids. V gave up 4 bases and J gave up 3 bases; unmatched junction bases: 6. The CDR3 sequence is CASSPSTGGYTEAFF. The CDR3, as DNA: TGTGCCAGCAGCCCATCGACAGGGGGCTACACTGAAGCTTTCTTT.

The chain joins TRBV5-4 to TRBJ2-1; 9 bases line up with TRBD2. The junction had 10 bases not matched to a gene; V was cut back by 6 bases and J by 6 bases. The CDR3 length is 15 residues. Germline V CDR1 and CDR2: SGHNT, YYREEE (reference sequence). The CDR3 spells CASKRTSARTNEQFF. The DNA for the CDR3 is TGTGCCAGCAAGAGGACTAGCGCCCGAACCAATGAGCAGTTCTTC.

The J gene is TRBJ1-4, the V gene TRBV7-2, with D perhaps TRBD1 (5 bases). This CDR3 is 14 amino acids long. The V end was cut by 5 bases, the J end by 8 bases, with 15 bases between. The germline V gene has CDR1 SGHTA and CDR2 FQGNSA. The CDR3 spells CASSLTGWGEKLFF. CDR3 nucleotides: TGTGCCAGCAGCCTCACCGGATGGGGCGAAAAACTGTTTTTT.

V usage is TRBV4-2 and J usage is TRBJ2-5; tentative D call: TRBD2 (5 bases). The J call is doubtful: the DNA matches TRBJ2-7 better. The CDR3 is 15 amino acids. Germline V gene sequence: CDR1 LGHNA, CDR2 YNFKEQ. CDR3 sequence reads: CASSQDAGSSYEQYF. As DNA, the CDR3 is TGTGCCAGCAGCCAAGACGCGGGCAGCTCCTACGAGCAGTACTTC.

J is TRBJ1-1 and V is TRBV7-2, with D hard to call. Germline loops: CDR1 SGHTA, CDR2 FQGNSA. The V gene lost 3 bases and the J gene lost 2 bases, with 10 bases spanning the gap. There are 14 residues in the CDR3. CDR3 sequence: CASSLWRLNTEAFF. CDR3 DNA: TGTGCCAGCAGCTTGTGGAGACTTAACACTGAAGCTTTCTTT.

In regard to this clone: Germline and junction disagree at one end, which may indicate a read error. V gene TRBV4-1 combines with J gene TRBJ1-5; D possibly corresponds to TRBD1 (5 bases). The CDR3 has 17 residues. The germline CDR1 and CDR2 sequences are MGHRA and YSYEKL. The CDR3 reads CAGSPPNLDSSNQPQHF. The DNA for the CDR3 is TGCGCCGGCAGCCCACCGAACTTAGACAGTAGCAATCAGCCCCAGCATTTT.

J is TRBJ2-1 and V is TRBV25-1, with 7 bases lining up with TRBD2. This CDR3 region has 15 residues. V lost 0 bases to trimming and J lost 4 bases; unmatched junction nucleotides: 3. Looked up from germline, CDR1 is MGHDK and CDR2 is SYGVNS. As DNA, the CDR3 is TGTGCCAGCAGTGAATACGGGGAGGGGTACAATGAGCAGTTCTTC. Its translation is CASSEYGEGYNEQFF.